A selection of T cell receptor beta chains follows, all from one sample in a study of T cell repertoires in cytomegalovirus infection. No antigen has been identified for these receptors. One entry per CDR3 protein results from TCRdb running MiXCR on the reads. The table has 700,000 to 900,000 distinct CDR3 sequences, about 28% seen once; the top ten hold 13%. The sequences come from cultured CD8+ T cells from PBMCs, collected from culture after CMV antigen stimulation. The receptors here all came from a human donor in good health (CMV status not recorded). Some clones in this sample may be carry-over from other donors' samples. Each CDR3 is given with its conserved first and last residue. Fields, in order: clone size, J gene, V gene, D gene, CDR3 protein, CDR3 DNA. A D gene is named only where the DNA matches it firmly. Size is stated for part of the rows, as once, few or many counts, or as a class when the clone is expanded.

-	TRBJ2-1	TRBV20-1	-	CRTREGSYNEQFF	TGCAGGACACGAGAGGGGTCCTACAATGAGCAGTTCTTC
-	TRBJ2-3	TRBV6-6	TRBD1	CASNSGTGVDTQYF	TGTGCCAGCAACTCCGGGACAGGGGTGGATACGCAGTATTTT
-	TRBJ1-6	TRBV9	-	CASSVETGFASPLHF	TGTGCCAGCAGCGTTGAGACAGGTTTTGCCTCACCCCTCCACTTT
-	TRBJ2-1	TRBV11-2	-	CVSSPGGGLLFF	TGTGTCAGCAGCCCTGGTGGGGGTCTCCTGTTCTTC
-	TRBJ2-7	TRBV12-3/TRBV12-4	-	CASSLAVAGWYEQYF	TGTGCCAGCAGTTTAGCCGTGGCAGGGTGGTACGAGCAGTACTTC
many	TRBJ2-7	TRBV7-2	-	CASSLVGAAEQYF	TGTGCCAGCAGCTTAGTGGGGGCCGCCGAGCAGTACTTC
few	TRBJ1-1	TRBV6-5	-	CASSYLYNLIRQEEAFF	TGTGCCAGCAGTTACCTCTACAACCTTATTCGACAGGAAGAAGCTTTCTTT
few	TRBJ2-7	TRBV4-1	TRBD1	CASSQDQGEPYEQYF	TGCGCCAGCAGCCAAGATCAGGGGGAACCCTACGAGCAGTACTTC
few	TRBJ2-4	TRBV2	-	CASSHGGF	TGTGCCAGCAGCCATGGGGGTTTC
-	TRBJ1-2	TRBV27	-	CASSFGRSYGYTF	TGTGCCAGCAGTTTTGGTCGGAGCTATGGCTACACCTTC
-	TRBJ2-7	TRBV6-5	-	CASSYSGSISYEQYF	TGTGCCAGCAGTTACTCAGGGTCCATCTCCTACGAGCAGTACTTC
-	TRBJ2-3	TRBV6-1	TRBD2	CASSGAGLSTDTQYF	TGTGCCAGCAGTGGAGCGGGGCTTAGCACAGATACGCAGTATTTT
few	TRBJ1-2	TRBV27	-	CASSLKPRVYGYTF	TGTGCCAGCAGTTTGAAACCCAGGGTTTATGGCTACACCTTC
-	TRBJ2-2	TRBV6-6	TRBD2	CASRGLAGSTGELFF	TGTGCCAGCAGAGGACTAGCGGGGAGCACCGGGGAGCTGTTTTTT
few	TRBJ1-2	TRBV7-9	-	CASSSKRPYGYTF	TGTGCCAGCAGCTCGAAACGGCCCTATGGCTACACCTTC
many	TRBJ1-5	TRBV19	TRBD1	CASSIMDRANQPQHF	TGTGCCAGTAGTATTATGGACAGGGCCAATCAGCCCCAGCATTTT
-	TRBJ1-1	TRBV28	-	CASIRDLYAEAFF	TGTGCCAGCATCCGGGACCTCTACGCTGAAGCTTTCTTT
-	TRBJ1-1	TRBV4-1	-	CASSQANRDAFF	TGCGCCAGCAGCCAAGCGAACAGGGACGCTTTCTTT
-	TRBJ1-1	TRBV6-1	-	CASSEAAGNTEAFF	TGTGCCAGCAGTGAAGCAGCAGGGAACACTGAAGCTTTCTTT
few	TRBJ2-1	TRBV11-2	-	CASRSGTLYNEQFF	TGTGCCAGCAGGTCCGGGACACTCTACAATGAGCAGTTCTTC
-	TRBJ1-6	TRBV27	-	CASRHDGGAPSSYNSPLHF	TGTGCCAGCAGGCATGACGGGGGCGCACCGAGCTCCTATAATTCACCCCTCCACTTT
-	TRBJ1-1	TRBV6-5	TRBD1	CASSRQGAANTEAFF	TGTGCCAGCAGTAGACAGGGGGCTGCGAACACTGAAGCTTTCTTT
many	TRBJ2-3	TRBV7-2	TRBD2	CASSLSGGAADTQYF	TGTGCCAGCAGCTTAAGCGGGGGGGCCGCAGATACGCAGTATTTT
-	TRBJ2-5	TRBV18	TRBD1	CASSPWGTAQETQYF	TGTGCCAGCTCACCATGGGGGACAGCCCAAGAGACCCAGTACTTC
-	TRBJ2-5	TRBV27	TRBD1	CASSLSTRGETQYF	TGTGCCAGCAGTTTATCGACCAGGGGGGAGACCCAGTACTTC
-	TRBJ1-1	TRBV6-6	-	CASTFGTEAFF	TGTGCCAGCACTTTTGGCACTGAAGCTTTCTTT
few	TRBJ1-1	TRBV12-3/TRBV12-4	-	CASKDAVATEAFF	TGTGCCAGCAAGGACGCTGTGGCCACTGAAGCTTTCTTT
-	TRBJ2-3	TRBV7-9	-	CASSLLQGGTDTQYF	TGTGCCAGCAGCTTACTCCAGGGTGGCACAGATACGCAGTATTTT
many	TRBJ1-5	TRBV7-6	-	CASSLDTGSPQPQHF	TGTGCCAGCAGCTTAGATACGGGGTCTCCTCAGCCCCAGCATTTT
-	TRBJ2-2	TRBV7-9	-	CASSLSGTWTPGELFF	TGTGCCAGCAGCTTGTCCGGGACTTGGACCCCCGGGGAGCTGTTTTTT
many	TRBJ2-1	TRBV7-6	-	CASSLSENNEQFF	TGTGCCAGCAGCTTATCAGAGAACAATGAGCAGTTCTTC
-	TRBJ1-2	TRBV6-1	-	CASSSPWANYGYTF	TGTGCCAGCAGTTCGCCCTGGGCGAACTATGGCTACACCTTC
-	TRBJ1-5	TRBV6-6	-	CASSYVSGVQPQHF	TGTGCCAGCAGTTATGTGAGCGGGGTTCAGCCCCAGCATTTT
many	TRBJ1-5	TRBV7-2	-	CASSLFGGGQPQHF	TGTGCCAGCAGCTTATTCGGGGGAGGTCAGCCCCAGCATTTT
-	TRBJ1-2	TRBV27	-	CASSSDRSRPALYGYTF	TGTGCCAGCAGTTCCGACAGGAGCAGGCCGGCGCTCTATGGCTACACCTTC